The rows below give T cell receptor beta chains drawn from one sample of a study of cytomegalovirus exposure and HLA in healthy donors. Method: immunoSEQ multiplex PCR; TCRdb's copy keeps in-frame clones and lacks some. The repertoire holds roughly 88,000 clones, around three quarters seen once, with roughly 5.4% in the top ten. The sequenced sample consisted of PBMCs. Receptors were obtained from a man under 40 in good health and CMV-seropositive. The CDR3 runs from the conserved cysteine through the conserved F or W. Fields, in order: D gene, clone size, V gene, J gene, CDR3 protein, CDR3 DNA. A D gene is named only where the DNA matches it firmly. Size is omitted from some rows. Given values are once, few, many or a class for expanded clones.

NA	once	TRBV6-4	TRBJ2-5	CASSDDDRGTQYF	TGTGCCAGCAGTGACGACGACAGAGGGACCCAGTACTTC
NA	NA	TRBV7-2	TRBJ1-1	CASSLTPGHWNTEAFF	TGTGCCAGCAGCTTGACACCGGGACACTGGAACACTGAAGCTTTCTTT
TRBD1	once	TRBV5-1	TRBJ1-1	CASSLGRTGGQAEAFF	TGCGCCAGCAGCTTGGGCCGGACAGGCGGTCAGGCTGAAGCTTTCTTT
NA	NA	TRBV2	TRBJ1-2	CASSEEVGGRGGYTF	TGTGCCAGCAGTGAAGAGGTAGGGGGAAGAGGAGGCTACACCTTC
NA	NA	TRBV29-1	TRBJ2-2	CSVEAVNPGDTGELFF	TGCAGCGTTGAGGCAGTCAACCCCGGGGACACCGGGGAGCTGTTTTTT
NA	few	TRBV7-8	TRBJ1-5	CASSKVEGRQPQHF	TGTGCCAGCAGCAAAGTGGAGGGGAGACAGCCCCAGCATTTT
NA	once	TRBV27	TRBJ1-2	CASQPAGYDGYTF	TGTGCCAGCCAACCGGCGGGGTATGATGGCTACACCTTC
NA	once	TRBV28	TRBJ2-1	CASSFGLGEQFF	TGTGCCAGCAGTTTCGGTCTCGGGGAGCAGTTCTTC
TRBD1	NA	TRBV5-4	TRBJ1-2	CASSPGTGVTGYTF	TGTGCCAGCAGCCCTGGGACAGGGGTAACCGGCTACACCTTC
NA	NA	TRBV7-2	TRBJ1-2	CASSLGGGNGYTF	TGTGCCAGCAGCTTAGGTGGGGGGAACGGCTACACCTTC
NA	few	TRBV7-2	TRBJ1-5	CASSLTGGNQPQHF	TGTGCCAGCAGCTTGACAGGTGGCAATCAGCCCCAGCATTTT
NA	NA	TRBV4-1	TRBJ1-3	CASSQVGLVGGDTIYF	TGCGCCAGCAGCCAAGTGGGCCTCGTAGGAGGGGACACCATATATTTT
TRBD2	NA	TRBV19	TRBJ2-2	CASKRLAEAGELFF	TGTGCCAGTAAGCGACTAGCGGAAGCGGGGGAGCTGTTTTTT
TRBD1	few	TRBV5-1	TRBJ2-7	CASSFGDSSYEQYF	TGCGCCAGCAGCTTCGGGGACAGTTCCTACGAGCAGTACTTC
TRBD1	NA	TRBV5-6	TRBJ1-2	CASSPGQSMGHTF	TGTGCCAGCAGCCCGGGACAGAGTATGGGCCACACCTTC
NA	once	TRBV14	TRBJ1-2	CASSRELAYGYTF	TGTGCCAGCAGTCGGGAACTGGCCTATGGCTACACCTTC
NA	NA	TRBV5-1	TRBJ2-1	CASSLVVLPSDEQFF	TGCGCCAGCAGCTTGGTGGTTCTCCCTTCGGATGAGCAGTTCTTC
TRBD2	NA	TRBV7-2	TRBJ2-7	CASSRTSGIPEQYF	TGTGCCAGCAGCCGGACTAGCGGGATCCCCGAGCAGTACTTC
NA	few	TRBV28	TRBJ2-5	CASTGDSTTAQYF	TGTGCCAGCACGGGAGACAGTACAACGGCCCAGTACTTC
TRBD2	NA	TRBV14	TRBJ2-1	CASSRGLGTTVHNEQFF	TGTGCCAGCAGCAGGGGCCTCGGGACTACTGTCCACAATGAGCAGTTCTTC
NA	NA	TRBV27	TRBJ1-5	CASSLFPGETQPQHF	TGTGCCAGCAGTTTGTTCCCGGGGGAGACTCAGCCCCAGCATTTT
NA	NA	TRBV19	TRBJ1-1	CASSKAGAMNTEAFF	TGTGCCAGTAGTAAGGCAGGGGCCATGAACACTGAAGCTTTCTTT
TRBD1	NA	TRBV7-3	TRBJ2-1	CASSSGGSPYNEQFF	TGTGCCAGCAGCTCAGGGGGCTCTCCGTACAATGAGCAGTTCTTC
TRBD2	NA	TRBV7-9	TRBJ2-5	CASSTSPGLAGGPETQYF	TGTGCCAGCAGCACCTCTCCGGGACTAGCGGGGGGGCCGGAGACCCAGTACTTC
TRBD2	NA	TRBV5-1	TRBJ2-5	CASSRGGQETQYF	TGCGCCAGCAGCCGGGGGGGGCAGGAGACCCAGTACTTC
NA	NA	TRBV2	TRBJ2-3	CASSIRGTDTQYF	TGTGCCAGCAGTATTCGGGGGACAGATACGCAGTATTTT
NA	NA	TRBV5-1	TRBJ2-3	CASSLDRESTDTQYF	TGCGCCAGCAGCTTGGATCGGGAGAGCACAGATACGCAGTATTTT
NA	NA	TRBV5-1	TRBJ2-3	CASSLGDFTDTQYF	TGCGCCAGCAGCTTGGGGGACTTCACAGATACGCAGTATTTT
TRBD2	NA	TRBV7-6	TRBJ2-5	CASSPGTSGSYQETQYF	TGTGCCAGCAGCCCAGGGACTAGCGGGAGCTACCAAGAGACCCAGTACTTC
NA	NA	TRBV6-5	TRBJ2-1	CASSSRGKGYDEQFF	TGTGCCAGCAGTTCCCGAGGGAAAGGGTACGATGAGCAGTTCTTC
NA	NA	TRBV19	TRBJ1-4	CASSYYSGLPDEKLFF	TGTGCCAGTAGTTATTACAGCGGCCTCCCCGACGAAAAACTGTTTTTT
NA	few	TRBV18	TRBJ2-7	CASSPTSIIYEQYF	TGTGCCAGCTCACCGACAAGCATAATCTACGAGCAGTACTTC
TRBD2	once	TRBV4-1	TRBJ2-3	CASSTPGGSTDTQYF	TGCGCCAGCAGTACCCCGGGGGGGAGCACAGATACGCAGTATTTT
TRBD1	NA	TRBV5-6	TRBJ2-7	CASSFGQGIDEQYF	TGTGCCAGCAGCTTCGGACAGGGCATCGACGAGCAGTACTTC
TRBD1	NA	TRBV29-1	TRBJ1-1	CSVEETTGLGTEAFF	TGCAGCGTTGAAGAGACGACAGGGTTAGGCACTGAAGCTTTCTTT
TRBD2	NA	TRBV27	TRBJ2-1	CASSRGGNEQFF	TGTGCCAGCAGCCGCGGGGGGAATGAGCAGTTCTTC
NA	NA	TRBV6-1	TRBJ2-1	CASSAPTSIYNKQFF	TGTGCCAGCAGTGCACCAACTAGCATCTACAATAAGCAGTTCTTC
TRBD1	NA	TRBV5-6	TRBJ1-1	CASSSLLTGGTEAFF	TGTGCCAGCAGCTCCTTATTGACAGGGGGGACTGAAGCTTTCTTT
NA	NA	TRBV9	TRBJ2-3	CASSMGRTTDTQYF	TGTGCCAGTTCTATGGGCAGAACCACAGATACGCAGTATTTT
NA	NA	TRBV7-9	TRBJ1-2	CASSFETAGYTF	TGTGCCAGCAGCTTCGAAACAGCTGGCTACACCTTC
TRBD1	NA	TRBV20-1	TRBJ1-1	CSARPGQKAFF	TGCAGTGCTAGACCGGGACAGAAAGCTTTCTTT
TRBD2	NA	TRBV6-1	TRBJ2-6	CASSAGPSGSSNVLTF	TGTGCCAGCAGTGCAGGTCCTAGCGGGAGCTCCAACGTCCTGACTTTC